The source of this TCR beta chain is a study of T-cell reconstitution after alpha-beta-depleted transplantation in children. Unique molecular identifiers were incorporated during preparation of the TCRbeta library. TCRdb redid the calling of the PCR reads with MiXCR, one entry per CDR3 protein. The data show 150,000 to 250,000 distinct CDR3 sequences, with more than 12% seen just once and over 10% held by the top ten. CDR3 length: 14 amino acids. Trimming took 0 bases from V and 9 from J, leaving 13 bases between them. The germline gives CDR1 SGHRS, CDR2 YFSETQ. This clonotype showed up many times. Sequenced material: PBMCs from the stem cell graft donor, taken from the stem cell graft. The receptor comes from a human donor who donated a stem cell graft to a child with acute lymphoblastic leukemia. The V gene is TRBV5-1, the J gene TRBJ2-1; D is unresolved. As DNA, the CDR3 is TGCGCCAGCAGCTTGGGGTCTAGGGCATCTGAGCAGTTCTTC. It is translated as CASSLGSRASEQFF.